This T cell receptor beta chain originates from a study of blood T cell repertoires in COVID-19. Turning to the study itself: There were acute and convalescent COVID-19 samples, and they came from the United States, Italy and Spain. From T cells, B-cell-depleted T cells, or PBMCs came the material, which was cDNA or gDNA.

This CDR3 has 16 amino acids. Per germline, CDR1 KGHDR and CDR2 SFDVKD. Trimming removed 5 bases from V and 5 bases from J; junction bases left unmatched: 10. Authors' processing steps: Counts of nucleated cells, estimated from reference gene primer amplification, were obtained. The data were produced by immunoSEQ multiplex PCR, yet TCRdb's version contains in-frame clones alone and is incomplete. Clone size and the V and J calls come from that table; the DNA yielded D and trimming. The repertoire has hundreds of thousands of clones, roughly 79% of them found once; the top ten carry 6% to 8%. The clonotype was recovered from a woman older than 75 with COVID-19, enrolled during active disease. This chain joins TRBV24-1 and TRBJ2-3; 9 bases map to TRBD2. The sequencing input was peripheral blood. The CDR3 loop is CATSGGASGIGDTQYF. CDR3 bases: TGTGCCACCAGTGGGGGGGCTAGCGGGATTGGAGATACGCAGTATTTT.